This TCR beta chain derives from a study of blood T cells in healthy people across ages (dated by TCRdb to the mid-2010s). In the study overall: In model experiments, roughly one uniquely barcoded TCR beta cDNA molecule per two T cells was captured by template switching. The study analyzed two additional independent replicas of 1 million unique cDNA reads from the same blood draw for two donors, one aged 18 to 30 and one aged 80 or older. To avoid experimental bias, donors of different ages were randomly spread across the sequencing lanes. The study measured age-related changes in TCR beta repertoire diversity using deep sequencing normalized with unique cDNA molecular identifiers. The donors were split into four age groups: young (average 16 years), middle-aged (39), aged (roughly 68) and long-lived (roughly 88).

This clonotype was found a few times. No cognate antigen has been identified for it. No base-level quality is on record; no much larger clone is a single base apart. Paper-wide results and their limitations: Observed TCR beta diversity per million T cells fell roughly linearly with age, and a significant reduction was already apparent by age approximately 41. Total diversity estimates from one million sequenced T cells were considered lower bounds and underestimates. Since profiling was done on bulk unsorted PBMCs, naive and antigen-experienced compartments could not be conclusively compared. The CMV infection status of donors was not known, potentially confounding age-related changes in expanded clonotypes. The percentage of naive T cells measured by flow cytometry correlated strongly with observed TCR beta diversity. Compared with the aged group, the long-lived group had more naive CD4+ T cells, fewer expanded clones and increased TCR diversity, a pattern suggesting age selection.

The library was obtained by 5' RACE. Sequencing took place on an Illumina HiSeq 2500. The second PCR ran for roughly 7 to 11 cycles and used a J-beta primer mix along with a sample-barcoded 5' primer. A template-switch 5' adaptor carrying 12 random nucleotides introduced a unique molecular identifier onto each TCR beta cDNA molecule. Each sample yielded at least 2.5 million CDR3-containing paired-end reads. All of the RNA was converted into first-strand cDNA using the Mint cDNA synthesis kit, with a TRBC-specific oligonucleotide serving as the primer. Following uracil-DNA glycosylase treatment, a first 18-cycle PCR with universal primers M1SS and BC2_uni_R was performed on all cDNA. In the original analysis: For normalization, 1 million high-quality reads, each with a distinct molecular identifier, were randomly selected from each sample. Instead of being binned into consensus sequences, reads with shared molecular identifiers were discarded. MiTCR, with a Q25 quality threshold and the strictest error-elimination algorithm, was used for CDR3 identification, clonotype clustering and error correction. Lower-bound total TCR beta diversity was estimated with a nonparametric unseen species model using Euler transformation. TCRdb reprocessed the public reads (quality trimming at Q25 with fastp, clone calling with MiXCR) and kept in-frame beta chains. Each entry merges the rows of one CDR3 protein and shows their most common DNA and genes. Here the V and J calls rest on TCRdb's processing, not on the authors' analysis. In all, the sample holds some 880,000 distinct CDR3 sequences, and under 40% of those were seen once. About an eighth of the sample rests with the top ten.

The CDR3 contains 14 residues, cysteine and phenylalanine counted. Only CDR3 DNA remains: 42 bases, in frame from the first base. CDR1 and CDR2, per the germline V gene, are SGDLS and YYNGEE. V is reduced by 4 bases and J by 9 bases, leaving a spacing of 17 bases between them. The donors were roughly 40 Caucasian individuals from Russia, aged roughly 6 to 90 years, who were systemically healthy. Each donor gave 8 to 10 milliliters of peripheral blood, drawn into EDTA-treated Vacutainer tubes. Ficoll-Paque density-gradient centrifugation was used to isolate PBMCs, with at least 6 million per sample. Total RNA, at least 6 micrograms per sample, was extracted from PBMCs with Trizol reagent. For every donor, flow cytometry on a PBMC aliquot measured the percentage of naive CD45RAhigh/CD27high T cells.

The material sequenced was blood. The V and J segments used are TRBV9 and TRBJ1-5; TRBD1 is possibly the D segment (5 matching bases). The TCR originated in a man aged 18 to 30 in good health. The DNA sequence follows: TGTGCCAGCAGCCTAGGGACGGAAGGCCGGCCCCAGCATTTT. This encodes CASSLGTEGRPQHF.